This TCR beta chain was found in a study of T cell repertoires in cytomegalovirus infection. Study overall: Recently identified HLA-C-restricted CMV epitopes and well-studied HLA-B-restricted CMV epitopes were used by the study. TCR beta signatures that were public indicated CMV infection and matching HLA type. Study results and caveats: The response measured ex vivo was dominated by TCR beta clonotypes (HLA-C-restricted and CMV-specific).

This clonotype was observed a handful of times. Its antigen is as yet unknown. Germline V CDR1 and CDR2: ENHRY, SYGVKD. V was pared by 3 bases and J by 0 bases, with 9 bases between. The CDR3 consists of 14 residues. Each CDR3 protein is one row after TCRdb ran MiXCR on the reads. The sample consists of approximately 1,000,000 distinct CDR3 sequences, about a third of them appearing once. J is TRBJ2-7 and V is TRBV10-3; D might be TRBD1 (6 bases). The clonotype comes from a human donor in good health (CMV status not recorded). Some clones in this sample may be carry-over from other donors' samples. The specimen was cultured CD8+ T cells from PBMCs, collected from culture after CMV antigen stimulation. The CDR3 loop reads CAISDTGNSYEQYV. CDR3 in DNA: TGTGCCATCAGTGACACAGGGAACTCCTACGAGCAGTACGTC.